A single TCR beta chain is shown here with its context. Its specificity is not known. Primers: 60 Vbeta forward and 13 Jbeta reverse. This table comes from immunoSEQ multiplex PCR, and its TCRdb copy is limited to in-frame clones, with some not included. The profile shows 170,000 or so clones, 65% to 80% of them singletons. The data derive from a study of cytomegalovirus exposure and HLA in healthy donors. Notes on the study in general: Most subjects had HLA-A and HLA-B alleles reportedly predicted accurately by TCR beta sequences. Most of the TCR beta V segments (in an earlier analysis) were productive either about 87% or about 30% of the time. Rare sequences made up most TCRs, while some public TCRs were found in many donors.

The CDR3 consists of 15 residues. Trimming shortened V by 7 bases and J by 0 bases, and 13 bases separated the two germline ends. Per germline, CDR1 MDHEN and CDR2 SYDVKM. Sequenced sample: PBMCs. The gene calls are TRBV28 and TRBJ2-1; possible D gene TRBD2, 6 bases. The receptor was derived from a woman aged 50 to 60 in good health and CMV-seropositive. The CDR3 nucleotides are TGTGCCAGCACCTCGGGACTGAGCTCCTACAATGAGCAGTTCTTC. Translation: CASTSGLSSYNEQFF.